Listed below are T cell receptor beta chains from one sample, sequenced in a study of blood T cell repertoires in COVID-19. TCRdb keeps only in-frame clones here, not all; method: immunoSEQ multiplex PCR. The sample yields some 260,000 clones, 75% to 95% seen once. Sequencing used PBMCs or T cells enriched from blood (not recorded which). These receptors were obtained from a young woman who had recovered from COVID-19. Each CDR3 is given with its conserved first and last residue. Each record gives: D gene, J gene, clone size, V gene, CDR3 DNA, CDR3 protein. The D gene is left open where the match is weak. Size tells how often a clone was seen (once, few, many) or the class of an expanded clone, and some rows leave it out.

d_call: NA
j_call: TRBJ1-2
clone_size: NA
v_call: TRBV4-1
cdr3_nt: TGCGCCAGCAGCCTCGGTGTGGAGAACTATGGCTACACCTTC
cdr3_aa: CASSLGVENYGYTF

d_call: NA
j_call: TRBJ2-5
clone_size: NA
v_call: TRBV2
cdr3_nt: TGTGCCAGCAGTGCACACACAGGAGAGACCCAGTACTTC
cdr3_aa: CASSAHTGETQYF

d_call: NA
j_call: TRBJ2-7
clone_size: NA
v_call: TRBV5-1
cdr3_nt: TGCGCCAGCAGCTTGGGACAGGCCGTCGACGAGCAGTACTTC
cdr3_aa: CASSLGQAVDEQYF

d_call: TRBD1
j_call: TRBJ2-7
clone_size: NA
v_call: TRBV11-3
cdr3_nt: TGTGCCAGCACCCCGGACAGGAACCCTATAGGGCAGTACTTC
cdr3_aa: CASTPDRNPIGQYF

d_call: TRBD1
j_call: TRBJ1-2
clone_size: NA
v_call: TRBV25-1
cdr3_nt: TGTGCCAGCAGTGACCCAGGGACAGGGGGAAACTATGGCTACACCTTC
cdr3_aa: CASSDPGTGGNYGYTF

d_call: TRBD1
j_call: TRBJ1-5
clone_size: few
v_call: TRBV29-1
cdr3_nt: TGCAGCGTTGGGGACAGGGAGGAACAGCCCCAGCATTTT
cdr3_aa: CSVGDREEQPQHF

d_call: TRBD1
j_call: TRBJ2-7
clone_size: few
v_call: TRBV7-9
cdr3_nt: TGTGCCAGCAGTTCGATCAGACAGGGATCTCTGGAGCAGTACTTC
cdr3_aa: CASSSIRQGSLEQYF

d_call: NA
j_call: TRBJ1-1
clone_size: NA
v_call: TRBV19
cdr3_nt: TGTGCCAGTAGTATAGGGTCAGTGAACACTGAAGCTTTCTTT
cdr3_aa: CASSIGSVNTEAFF

d_call: NA
j_call: TRBJ2-2
clone_size: few
v_call: TRBV20-1
cdr3_nt: TGCAGTGCTAGTCTGGGGGCCGAGGTCGGGGAGCTGTTTTTT
cdr3_aa: CSASLGAEVGELFF

d_call: NA
j_call: TRBJ1-2
clone_size: NA
v_call: TRBV20-1
cdr3_nt: TGCAGTGCCCCTCCTAACTTTGGCTACACCTTC
cdr3_aa: CSAPPNFGYTF

d_call: NA
j_call: TRBJ2-7
clone_size: NA
v_call: TRBV19
cdr3_nt: TGTGCCAGTAGCTCAATCCTACCGGGCGAGCAGTACTTC
cdr3_aa: CASSSILPGEQYF

d_call: TRBD1
j_call: TRBJ1-2
clone_size: NA
v_call: TRBV7-9
cdr3_nt: TGTGCCAGCAGCCCGATCAGGGGGATCTATGGCTACACCTTC
cdr3_aa: CASSPIRGIYGYTF

d_call: NA
j_call: TRBJ1-1
clone_size: NA
v_call: TRBV11-2
cdr3_nt: TGTGCCAGCAGCTCTAGGACAGAATCAGCGGGGGAAGCTTTCTTT
cdr3_aa: CASSSRTESAGEAFF

d_call: TRBD1
j_call: TRBJ2-6
clone_size: NA
v_call: TRBV27
cdr3_nt: TGTGCCAGCAGTTCAACGACAGGGTTCAGCTCTGGGGCCAACGTCCTGACTTTC
cdr3_aa: CASSSTTGFSSGANVLTF

d_call: TRBD1
j_call: TRBJ1-5
clone_size: NA
v_call: TRBV6-5
cdr3_nt: TGTGCCAGCAGCCCGGGACAGGAGAGCAATCAGCCCCAGCATTTT
cdr3_aa: CASSPGQESNQPQHF

d_call: TRBD1
j_call: TRBJ1-1
clone_size: NA
v_call: TRBV11-3
cdr3_nt: TGTGCCAGCAGCCCGAACCCGGACAGGGACCATCTTGAAGCTTTCTTT
cdr3_aa: CASSPNPDRDHLEAFF

d_call: TRBD2
j_call: TRBJ2-3
clone_size: medium-sized
v_call: TRBV27
cdr3_nt: TGTGCCAGCAGCCTAACTAGCGGGACCACAGATACGCAGTATTTT
cdr3_aa: CASSLTSGTTDTQYF

d_call: NA
j_call: TRBJ2-7
clone_size: NA
v_call: TRBV27
cdr3_nt: TGTGCCAGCAGTTTACAGTCGGGCGAGCAGTACTTC
cdr3_aa: CASSLQSGEQYF

d_call: NA
j_call: TRBJ2-2
clone_size: NA
v_call: TRBV12-3/TRBV12-4
cdr3_nt: TGTGCCAGCAGGCTAGAGGGCGGGGAGCTGTTTTTT
cdr3_aa: CASRLEGGELFF

d_call: NA
j_call: TRBJ2-7
clone_size: NA
v_call: TRBV5-1
cdr3_nt: TGCGCCAGCAGCTTGGTTCGCGGCGGAAACTACGAGCAGTACTTC
cdr3_aa: CASSLVRGGNYEQYF

d_call: TRBD1
j_call: TRBJ1-1
clone_size: NA
v_call: TRBV3-1/TRBV3-2
cdr3_nt: TGTGCCAACAGCTACAGGGGATATACTGAAGCTTTCTTT
cdr3_aa: CANSYRGYTEAFF

d_call: TRBD2
j_call: TRBJ2-1
clone_size: NA
v_call: TRBV28
cdr3_nt: TGTGCCAGCATGTCTAGCGGGAGGGCCCGGGAGCAGTTCTTC
cdr3_aa: CASMSSGRAREQFF

d_call: NA
j_call: TRBJ1-4
clone_size: NA
v_call: TRBV9
cdr3_nt: TGTGCCAGCAGCGTAGCTAAAAGCGCCCGGGGTGAAAAACTGTTTTTT
cdr3_aa: CASSVAKSARGEKLFF

d_call: NA
j_call: TRBJ1-4
clone_size: NA
v_call: TRBV5-1
cdr3_nt: TGCGCCAGCAGCTTGGGGACAGTCCCAAGATTTAATGAAAAACTGTTTTTT
cdr3_aa: CASSLGTVPRFNEKLFF

d_call: TRBD1
j_call: TRBJ1-2
clone_size: NA
v_call: TRBV27
cdr3_nt: TGTGCCAGCACCGGGACAGGCGACTATGGCTACACCTTC
cdr3_aa: CASTGTGDYGYTF

d_call: TRBD2
j_call: TRBJ2-5
clone_size: NA
v_call: TRBV29-1
cdr3_nt: TGCAGCGTTGACAGCGGGAGGGCCTTAGAGACCCAGTACTTC
cdr3_aa: CSVDSGRALETQYF

d_call: NA
j_call: TRBJ1-2
clone_size: NA
v_call: TRBV27
cdr3_nt: TGTGCCAGCGCTGGGGGGGCCGGCTATGGCTACACCTTC
cdr3_aa: CASAGGAGYGYTF

d_call: TRBD1
j_call: TRBJ1-5
clone_size: NA
v_call: TRBV27
cdr3_nt: TGTGCCAGCAGTGCCCAGACAGGGGCCTATAGCAATCAGCCCCAGCATTTT
cdr3_aa: CASSAQTGAYSNQPQHF

d_call: NA
j_call: TRBJ1-1
clone_size: NA
v_call: TRBV2
cdr3_nt: TGTGCCAGCAGTGCGGGCCTTTACGGAGGGACTGAAGCTTTCTTT
cdr3_aa: CASSAGLYGGTEAFF

d_call: TRBD1
j_call: TRBJ2-7
clone_size: NA
v_call: TRBV27
cdr3_nt: TGTGCCAGCAGTTTGGCCGGGACAGGGACCTACGAGCAGTACTTC
cdr3_aa: CASSLAGTGTYEQYF

d_call: TRBD2
j_call: TRBJ2-3
clone_size: NA
v_call: TRBV18
cdr3_nt: TGTGCCAGCTCACTCGGGACTAGCGGGAGCACAGATACGCAGTATTTT
cdr3_aa: CASSLGTSGSTDTQYF

d_call: NA
j_call: TRBJ2-7
clone_size: NA
v_call: TRBV19
cdr3_nt: TGTGCCAGTAGTATATTGGCAGGGGTTCCCTACGAGCAGTACTTC
cdr3_aa: CASSILAGVPYEQYF

d_call: TRBD2
j_call: TRBJ2-4
clone_size: NA
v_call: TRBV28
cdr3_nt: TGTGCCAGCAGTTTAGGGCAGGGGATAAGCGGGAGGTCTGGGGACAAAAACATTCAGTACTTC
cdr3_aa: CASSLGQGISGRSGDKNIQYF

d_call: NA
j_call: TRBJ2-5
clone_size: once
v_call: TRBV5-6
cdr3_nt: TGTGCCAGCAGCTTAGTTTCAGGCCGACAAGAGACCCAGTACTTC
cdr3_aa: CASSLVSGRQETQYF

d_call: NA
j_call: TRBJ1-6
clone_size: NA
v_call: TRBV9
cdr3_nt: TGTGCCAGCAGCGAGGCAGGGTATAATTCACCCCTCCACTTT
cdr3_aa: CASSEAGYNSPLHF